The rows below give T cell receptor beta chains drawn from one sample of a study of T cells of healthy individuals. TCRdb reanalysed the 5' RACE reads using MiXCR and keeps one entry per CDR3 protein. Of more than 85,000 distinct CDR3 sequences listed, around 17% are singletons. The source is a human donor in good health. The CDR3 runs from the conserved cysteine through the conserved F or W. Each record gives: J gene, V gene, CDR3 protein.

>TRBJ1-3|TRBV6-6
CASSRREGSGNTIYF
>TRBJ1-6|TRBV7-2
CASSFGRGNSPLHF
>TRBJ1-1|TRBV12-3/TRBV12-4
CASGSGRGFGEAFF
>TRBJ2-3|TRBV27
CASKPNRGLGTDTQYF
>TRBJ2-3|TRBV9
CASSVEGDTQYF
>TRBJ2-1|TRBV6-1
CASSERRDNEQFF
>TRBJ2-3|TRBV7-2
CASSPDLDTQYF
>TRBJ1-4|TRBV28
CASSFTSALNEKLFF
>TRBJ2-5|TRBV7-9
CASSLASGGPGDQYF
>TRBJ2-4|TRBV29-1
CSVSGQGKNIQYF
>TRBJ2-1|TRBV6-5
CASSSFRVTFYNEQFF
>TRBJ2-5|TRBV29-1
CSVAWSSGETQYF
>TRBJ2-7|TRBV28
CASRGQFAYEQYF
>TRBJ2-1|TRBV9
CASSVDSYNEQFF
>TRBJ2-1|TRBV7-3
CASSLFGQVGDEQFF
>TRBJ1-2|TRBV7-2
CASSLQQNYGYTF
>TRBJ2-1|TRBV5-1
CASSLFSGSSYNEQFF
>TRBJ2-7|TRBV20-1
CSADRGAYEQYF
>TRBJ2-1|TRBV5-1
CASSPDPQRINEQFF
>TRBJ2-7|TRBV5-1
CASSWQGSLGEQYF
>TRBJ2-2|TRBV24-1
CATSDGQGYTGELFF
>TRBJ2-2|TRBV5-5
CASSLGHSNTGELFF
>TRBJ1-1|TRBV4-2
CASSQETGLNTEAFF
>TRBJ1-4|TRBV27
CASRGSSEKLFF
>TRBJ1-5|TRBV20-1
CSAQDKGNQPQHF
>TRBJ1-1|TRBV28
CASSVLGGLMNTEAFF
>TRBJ2-1|TRBV4-1
CASSQGAQIRNEQFF
>TRBJ2-7|TRBV9
CASSAAGTGAYEQYF
>TRBJ2-2|TRBV11-2
CASSLLVTGELFF
>TRBJ2-7|TRBV20-1
CSGRGPAYEQYF
>TRBJ2-2|TRBV5-4
CASSPWTSGVNTGELFF
>TRBJ2-7|TRBV28
CASRRGLNYEQYF
>TRBJ1-1|TRBV5-1
CASSLVAGVDTEAFF
>TRBJ1-1|TRBV28
CASRTGASTEAFF
>TRBJ2-1|TRBV23-1
CASRTSGICSYNEQFF
>TRBJ2-1|TRBV6-2/TRBV6-3
CASSGLMRDRDNEQFF
>TRBJ2-1|TRBV25-1
CASSLAGVANEQFF
>TRBJ2-7|TRBV10-3
CAISEGGPPDYEQYF
>TRBJ2-1|TRBV11-2
CASSLFGSSYNEQFF
>TRBJ2-2|TRBV4-1
CASSQPTANTGELFF
>TRBJ2-4|TRBV7-2
CASCPRGTDIQYF
>TRBJ1-5|TRBV4-3
CASSQTGNQPQHF
>TRBJ1-3|TRBV6-1
CASSLGAGGPEGDTIYF
>TRBJ1-2|TRBV2
CASRDIPGGYTF
>TRBJ2-7|TRBV5-5
CASSPEYSRSYEQYF
>TRBJ2-7|TRBV6-2/TRBV6-3
CASRKQGATYEQYF
>TRBJ1-1|TRBV12-3/TRBV12-4
CASTGVTGKRDSMNTEAFF
>TRBJ2-7|TRBV2
CASSARRVSYEQYF
>TRBJ2-1|TRBV7-2
CASSLLLAVYNEQFF
>TRBJ1-5|TRBV6-5
CASSYSWTGNQPQHF
>TRBJ2-1|TRBV6-5
CASSYSLGNEQFF
>TRBJ2-3|TRBV6-2/TRBV6-3
CASSYAGGVPDTQYF
>TRBJ2-3|TRBV11-1
CASSLGRADTQYF
>TRBJ2-1|TRBV29-1
CSVGTSGTYNEQFF